The 14 T cell receptor beta chains given below trace back to one sample, sequenced in a study of cytomegalovirus exposure and HLA in healthy donors. The PCR ran on 60 Vbeta and 13 Jbeta primers. Only in-frame clones appear in the TCRdb table, and some are missing; sequencing was by immunoSEQ multiplex PCR. The sample comprises 150,000 or so clones, 70% to 80% of which are singletons, and around a tenth rests with the top ten. The sequenced sample consisted of PBMCs. The receptors derive from a man aged 18 to 29 in good health and CMV-seropositive.

This sequence joins TRBV7-6 and TRBJ2-3; D ambiguous. The ends were cut back, 0 bases at V and 3 bases at J, with 10 bases in the middle. Germline lookup yields CDR1 SGHVS and CDR2 FNYEAQ. This CDR3 is built from 15 residues. The CDR3 DNA follows: TGTGCCAGCAGCTTAGCTGTCTTTGAGACAGATACGCAGTATTTT. As protein: CASSLAVFETDTQYF.

Regarding this clone: The same CDR3 is also encoded by other DNA sequences in this sample. The chain uses TRBV29-1 and TRBJ1-1; the D gene is possibly TRBD1 (5 bases). Trimming cost V 2 bases and J 8 bases, with 9 bases left between them. Germline loops: CDR1 SQVTM, CDR2 ANQGSEA. This CDR3 has 11 amino acids. CDR3 residues: CSVESGGEAFF. Written as DNA, the CDR3 is TGCAGCGTTGAAAGCGGGGGGGAAGCTTTCTTT. The variable domain in full, completed from reference TRBV29-1 and TRBJ1-1, reads SAVISQKPSRDICQRGTSLTIQCQVDSQVTMMFWYRQQPGQSLTLIATANQGSEATYESGFVIDKFPISRPNLTFSTLTVSNMSPEDSSIYLCSVESGGEAFFGQGTRLTVV.

This clone has a single count. The genes are TRBV6-6 and TRBJ2-3; D ambiguous. In germline, CDR1 is MNHNY, CDR2 SVGAGI (reference sequence). This CDR3 region has 14 residues. The V end was cut by 2 bases, the J end by 2 bases, with 8 bases between. This CDR3 reads CASSYREFTDTQYF. The CDR3 nucleotides are TGTGCCAGCAGTTACAGAGAATTCACAGATACGCAGTATTTT.

The chain couples TRBV5-6 to TRBJ2-2, with 10 bases lining up with TRBD1. This CDR3 is built from 15 residues. CDR1 is SGHDT, CDR2 YYEEEE, per germline. V lost 4 bases and J lost 6; bases outside the gene matches: 6. CDR3 nucleotide sequence: TGTGCCAGCAGCGACTCCGGGACAGGGGCCGGGGAGCTGTTTTTT. Its protein product is CASSDSGTGAGELFF.

The V and J genes are TRBV6-4 and TRBJ2-3, with 7 bases fitting TRBD2. Per the germline V gene, CDR1 is MRHNA and CDR2 is SNTAGT. This CDR3 has 15 amino acids. V was pared by 3 bases and J by 3 bases, with 6 bases of the junction left unmatched. The DNA for the CDR3 is TGTGCCAGCAGTGATGAGATGGGGGGGACAGATACGCAGTATTTT. This encodes CASSDEMGGTDTQYF.

The chain uses TRBV4-2 and TRBJ2-4, with D possibly TRBD2 on 5 matching bases. Trimming took 0 bases from V and 0 from J, leaving 6 bases between them. From germline, CDR1 is LGHNA and CDR2 YNFKEQ. The CDR3 is 15 amino acids. The CDR3 DNA reads as TGTGCCAGCAGCCAAGAGGCGGGAGCCAAAAACATTCAGTACTTC. Its translation: CASSQEAGAKNIQYF.

This sequence joins TRBV4-3 and TRBJ1-4, with D possibly TRBD1 on 6 matching bases. Deletions cut 2 bases from V and 0 bases from J, with 10 bases between. There are 16 residues in the CDR3. Germline assignment: CDR1 LGHNA and CDR2 YSLEER. CDR3 bases: TGCGCCAGCAGCCAACAGGGGTATGCAACTAATGAAAAACTGTTTTTT. Amino acids: CASSQQGYATNEKLFF.

This chain links TRBV5-6 with TRBJ2-2; D is possibly TRBD2 (5 bases). The CDR3 contains 15 residues. Germline V gene data show CDR1 as SGHDT and CDR2 as YYEEEE. Trimming left V 1 base short and J 4 bases short, with 11 bases between. CDR3 residues: CASSLNGEGTGELFF. CDR3 DNA sequence: TGTGCCAGCAGCTTGAACGGGGAAGGCACCGGGGAGCTGTTTTTT.

The chain links TRBV4-2 to TRBJ2-2; 12 bases agree with TRBD2. CDR1 and CDR2 (germline): LGHNA, YNFKEQ. CDR3 length equals 17 residues. The J segment lost 0 bases and the V segment lost 4 bases, leaving 3 bases of the junction unmatched. The CDR3 reads CASSPGLAGSNTGELFF. CDR3 DNA: TGTGCCAGCAGCCCCGGACTAGCGGGGTCGAACACCGGGGAGCTGTTTTTT.

The genes are TRBV5-4 and TRBJ2-3, with TRBD2 as a possible D gene (6 bases). V lost 3 bases to trimming and J lost 2 bases, with 10 bases between them. Germline V gene data show CDR1 as SGHNT and CDR2 as YYREEE (reference sequence). The CDR3 consists of 14 residues. CDR3 nucleotides: TGTGCCAGCAGCTGGCGGGACTTCACAGATACGCAGTATTTT. This gives the protein CASSWRDFTDTQYF.

DNA for the CDR3: TGCGCCAGCAGCCGGTTAAGAGCGGGCGGTCGCGAGCAGTACTTC. Amino acids: CASSRLRAGGREQYF. This chain uses TRBV4-1 with TRBJ2-7; D may be TRBD2 (6 bases). Germline values: CDR1 MGHRA, CDR2 YSYEKL. V was shortened by 4 bases and J by 6 bases, with 19 bases between the two germline ends. This CDR3 spans 15 amino acids.

This chain joins TRBV6-6 and TRBJ2-1; the D is unclear. Germline V gene lookup returns CDR1 MNHNY and CDR2 SVGAGI (reference sequence). The CDR3 consists of 12 residues. Trimming left V 5 bases short and J 7 bases short, with 9 bases between. The chain's CDR3 is CASSAYMNEQFF. The CDR3 nucleotides read TGTGCCAGCAGTGCATACATGAATGAGCAGTTCTTC.

The V and J genes are TRBV19 and TRBJ2-1; 7 bases line up with TRBD2. The J segment lost 5 bases and the V segment lost 10 bases, leaving 11 bases of the junction unmatched. The CDR3 is made up of 14 amino acids. CDR1 is LNHDA and CDR2 is SQIVND in the germline V gene (reference sequence). In DNA, the CDR3 is TGTGCCACCTCCGAGCGGGACTATAACAATGAGCAGTTCTTC. Its translation: CATSERDYNNEQFF.

The V and J genes are TRBV18 and TRBJ2-7; 9 bases map to TRBD1. After removal of 5 bases from V and 2 bases from J, the junction contained 10 bases not matched to a gene. This CDR3 has 16 residues. CDR1 KGHSH and CDR2 LQKENI come from the germline V gene. CDR3 nucleotide sequence: TGTGCCAGCTCAGCCCGGGACAGGGTCAACACCTACGAGCAGTACTTC. As protein: CASSARDRVNTYEQYF.